This TCR beta chain was profiled in a study of tumor-infiltrating lymphocytes in primary liver carcinoma. From unsorted bulk tissue weighing about 20-31 mg, DNA and RNA were co-extracted. The CDR3 runs to 16 residues. V was shortened by 2 bases and J by 5 bases, with 18 bases between the two germline ends. CDR1 and CDR2 (germline): SGHAT, FQNNGV. Starting from around 510 ng of total RNA, TCR beta cDNA was produced with a primer in the constant region. ARM-PCR was slightly modified, and three nested multiplex PCR rounds with it gave rise to the TCR beta libraries. TRBV1-TRBV30 forward and Cbeta reverse primers drove the first two approximately 10-cycle rounds. One entry per CDR3 protein results from TCRdb running MiXCR on the multiplex PCR reads. The table has tens of thousands of distinct CDR3 sequences, 65% to 80% seen once; the top ten hold 15% to 20%.

The chain recombines TRBV11-2 with TRBJ2-5; D could derive from TRBD1 or TRBD2 (6 bases each). The receptor's source is a middle-aged man with primary liver carcinoma and hepatitis B virus infection. The sequencing sample was made of liver tumor tissue from sampling region 1. Subset described: tumor region T1, superior pole. The CDR3 is CASSLRGSGQGETQYF. The CDR3 DNA follows: TGTGCCAGCAGCTTAAGGGGTAGCGGCCAGGGGGAGACCCAGTACTTC.